This T cell receptor (beta chain) is drawn from a study of cytomegalovirus exposure and HLA in healthy donors (dated by TCRdb to the late 2010s). For the wider study: In an earlier analysis of under 600 of the donors, 276 Gb of sequence data and approximately 120 million unique TCR beta sequences from roughly 190 million T cells were reported. An early release covering roughly 600 HLA-typed donors comprised 250 to 350 gigabases of sequencing data and 85 million to 100 million unique TCR sequences. Of the 300 to 500 genotyped donors, over 80% were placed in the genetic ancestry cluster associated with self-reported Caucasian donors. The aim of the study was to test whether cataloging public T cell receptors could identify signatures of past pathogen exposure. Using immunosequencing, the study profiled T cell repertoires from 666 subjects and related those repertoires to cytomegalovirus serostatus. Along with the approximately 700-subject first cohort, a separate validation cohort of over 90 different subjects was used. To predict cytomegalovirus infection status, the study combined high-throughput TCR immunosequencing, statistical association of individual TCRs with disease status, and machine learning. To study patterns of TCR occurrence, a later analysis re-analyzed previously published TCR beta repertoires from 600 to 750 donors and added high-resolution HLA genotyping. Rather than drawing on any new phenotypic data, the later analysis identified candidate immune exposures from TCR beta sequences and the way those sequences occurred across donors. An earlier analysis of 500 to 750 of the donors applied high-throughput TCR beta sequencing to assess whether each TCR beta V gene segment acted as functional or pseudogenic. Donor age, sex, ethnicity and CMV serostatus were compiled together with the repertoire data. Genome-wide SNP genotypes for about 65% of the 666 donors were used in a later genetic analysis, which treated that subset as a discovery cohort. Every repertoire in the discovery cohort had been generated on one and the same sequencing platform. Both class I and class II loci were covered by HLA typing, at four-digit resolution. Typing coverage differed by locus: A, B, C, DRB1 and DQB1 were typed in roughly 620-630 donors, DQA1 in around 500, DPA1 in around 580, and DPB1 in around 490. About 5 DR-DQ haplotypes were handled as single units for association and clustering, since linkage in the cohort was strong. On average, 235,054 unique TCR beta nucleotide sequences were sequenced per donor among 350 to 400 genotyped donors of the cohort, with roughly 20% of those sequences being non-productive. Summary of the overall study and its limitations: V-gene and J-gene trimming of TCR beta chains was associated with a missense DCLRE1C variant in a later genetic analysis, and the association was replicated in an independent cohort. In vitro tests confirmed that a few of the cytomegalovirus-associated TCR beta chains recognize cytomegalovirus antigens. According to a later genetic analysis, donors in an Asian-associated ancestry cluster had fewer N-insertions in productive TCRs than the approximately 700-donor mean. Broadly in line with IMGT annotations, most TCR beta V segments showed up in productive rearrangements about 90% or about 30% of the time in an earlier analysis of several hundred of the donors. Because the 87-base-pair reads could not distinguish some IMGT-functional V segments, including TRBV6-2 and TRBV6-3, those segments were excluded. Presence/absence analyses assumed roughly uniform sequencing depth across donors, an assumption that may not hold. Because counts were too low, roughly 18 rarely observed V segments, including chromosome 9 orphons, were left out of the earlier analysis of some 640 of the donors. Because HLA typing was missing for some donors at each locus, association tests included only the typed subset. Several of the top co-occurrence clusters appeared to be linked to parvovirus B19, influenza, CMV and Epstein-Barr virus, according to a later analysis. This cohort had only TCR beta chains sequenced, and the lack of alpha or paired-chain data limited which features could be detected. It was suggested by the authors that the approach could potentially be generalized to other disease states and immunological phenotypes. A later analysis associated about 17,000 TCR beta sequences with specific HLA alleles at a false discovery rate of 0.05. The study listed over 150 TCR beta chains as associated with cytomegalovirus. Correlated functional status among segregating V segments might reflect linkage disequilibrium, but an unknown experimental factor could not be ruled out. In both the original and validation cohorts, the classifier was reported to diagnose cytomegalovirus status with high specificity and sensitivity. Most TCR sequences were seen in very few donors, while some public TCRs were found in many individuals. In a later analysis, most CMV-associated TCR beta chains were found to appear HLA-restricted, with HLA associations seemingly driven largely by CMV exposure. A cluster of highly shared sequence variants was judged likely to represent a technical artifact of the sequencing pipeline. When HLA alleles, especially DR and DQ, strongly co-occurred, TCR associations were difficult to assign to individual alleles. A further reported finding was that TCR beta sequences accurately predicted the HLA-A and HLA-B alleles for most subjects in the first cohort. In a later analysis, HLA-associated TCR beta chains showed more clonal expansion and lower generation probabilities than non-associated chains that were equally common. A later analysis found that TCR association rates varied across HLA loci, with DRB1 alleles showing the most associated TCRs and HLA-C alleles the fewest. CMV serostatus was the only immune exposure information available for the cohort.

Inclusive of the bounding cysteine and phenylalanine, the CDR3 is 15 residues long. CDR3 DNA is the only sequence kept; it has 45 bases, read in frame from the first base. Sequences SQVTM (CDR1) and ANQGSEA (CDR2) are obtained from the germline V gene. Between the V and J ends, shortened by 5 bases and 0 bases respectively, the junction contains 16 bases. The library was made by the immunoSEQ multiplex PCR assay. The multiplex PCR relied on a mix of 60 forward primers for TCR Vbeta segments and 13 reverse primers for TCR Jbeta segments. Amplification of the CDR3 region of rearranged TCR beta genes was performed with a multiplex PCR assay on genomic DNA. On the Illumina HiSeq System, the amplified TCR beta libraries were sequenced as 87-base-pair reads. The original methods were these. A later analysis counted around 72 million unique TCR beta chains across the 700 or so repertoires, and around 9.9 million of these chains were shared by at least two donors. To remove PCR and sequencing errors, raw reads were error-corrected and collapsed into unique sequences using a nearest-neighbor algorithm that merged closely related sequences. V, D and J gene segments were assigned by aligning CDR3 sequences to IMGT reference sequences. For a sequence to be retained, at least a six-nucleotide match to both a V gene segment and a J gene segment was required. A rearrangement counted as productive if the CDR3 had no stop codons and remained in frame with V and J, and every other rearrangement counted as non-productive. Following IMGT convention, CDR3 was defined as the stretch from the second conserved V-encoded cysteine up to the conserved J-encoded phenylalanine. The earlier analysis of about 610 of the donors excluded any sequence lacking an unambiguous match to a single V gene segment. An earlier analysis of some 500 of the donors classified V segments as functional when productive rearrangements were above 56.7% and as segregating when the standard deviation between donors was above 5%. A statistical classification framework was built for diagnosing cytomegalovirus status from the catalog of TCR beta chain sequences. In a later analysis, TCR nucleotide sequences were compared against IMGT/GENE-DB human TR gene sequences so that V and J genes could be assigned. A later analysis assigned CDR3 sequences and most-parsimonious VDJ recombination scenarios with the TCRdist pipeline. In a later analysis, each TCR beta chain was defined by its CDR3 amino acid sequence together with its V-gene family, and reads lacking a unique V-gene family were excluded. As a way to deal with suspected cross-contamination and a sequencing artifact, a later analysis dropped 450 to 700 nucleotide sequences that were highly shared and had low generation probability. A later analysis calculated a clonal expansion index for each public chain from normalized within-repertoire ranks of inferred template counts. In a later analysis, generation probabilities were computed with a VDJ recombination model fitted to out-of-frame rearrangements, and the resulting probabilities were checked against IGoR. In a later analysis, hypergeometric tests were used to score TCR-TCR, TCR-HLA and TCR-CMV co-occurrence, with a repertoire-size bias correction applied to TCR pairs. A later analysis estimated false discovery rates by permuting HLA or CMV assignments 20 times. In a later analysis, co-occurring TCRs were grouped using DBSCAN, and TCRdist sequence similarity was added for clustering within HLA-allele-positive subsets. Repertoires with fewer than 30,000 or more than 120,000 public chains were left out of co-occurrence clustering, as were a handful of repertoires with anomalous nucleotide sharing. The source is immuneACCESS, and TCRdb retained only in-frame sequences with V and J called. Part of the clones is not carried over; for the studies checked, unresolved V genes explain less than half of this, and the remainder is unexplained. D and trimming come from the DNA, and the V and J calls and clone size come from that table. The sample table records under 150,000 clones; more than 70% of these occur just once. The ten largest clones add up to 0.9% to 1.2% of the sample.

In total, more than 500 healthy bone marrow donors made up the cohort. At the time of sampling, all cohort members were nominally healthy, though unrecorded immune exposures were likely present. The donor tested CMV seronegative, placing the donor among the roughly 400 seronegative members of the cohort. A peripheral blood sample was collected from each donor, and TCR beta sequencing was performed on peripheral blood mononuclear cells. Genomic DNA was extracted from the blood cell samples with the Qiagen DNeasy Blood Extraction Kit. There are a few counts of this clone. Its binding antigen is unknown. Base quality data are lacking; no much larger clone is found one base away.

The clonotype comes from a male donor in good health and CMV-seronegative. The chain was built from TRBV29-1 and TRBJ1-1; perhaps TRBD1 is the D gene, with 5 bases matching. The source material was PBMCs. The CDR3 in this case is CSVLGGLSMNTEAFF. The DNA is TGCAGCGTTCTCGGGGGACTAAGCATGAACACTGAAGCTTTCTTT. Reference TRBV29-1 and TRBJ1-1 proteins supply the regions before and after the CDR3; the full variable domain is: SAVISQKPSRDICQRGTSLTIQCQVDSQVTMMFWYRQQPGQSLTLIATANQGSEATYESGFVIDKFPISRPNLTFSTLTVSNMSPEDSSIYLCSVLGGLSMNTEAFFGQGTRLTVV.